Sequencing of this T cell receptor (beta chain) was carried out in a study of beta chain features in type 1 diabetes. Expressed TCRB transcripts were sequenced after all isolated RNA was converted to cDNA. TCRdb's copy holds only in-frame clones and misses some; the assay was immunoSEQ multiplex PCR. The sample carries fewer than 500,000 clones, around 13% recorded once. This sequence was found in a man younger than 45 in good health. Sequencing input: naive CD4+ T cells from blood.

The CDR3 is CASSPGYQETQYF. The CDR3 nucleotides read TGTGCCAGCAGCCCGGGGTACCAAGAGACCCAGTACTTC. The gene calls are TRBV7-2 and TRBJ2-5, with a possible D match to TRBD2 (5 bases). The CDR3 spans 13 residues. V dropped 5 bases and J dropped 0 bases, with 7 bases sitting between them. Germline V gene sequence: CDR1 SGHTA, CDR2 FQGNSA.